This TCR beta chain came from a study of T cell repertoires in cytomegalovirus infection. Turning to the study itself: Evidence of both CMV infection and a matching HLA type came from public TCR beta signatures. General study points: It was HLA-C-restricted CMV-specific TCR beta clonotypes that dominated the response ex vivo. People with CMV and the relevant HLA were identified by cumulative public TCR beta family frequency.

As regards this clonotype: The antigen is unknown.

Trimming stripped 0 bases from V and 2 bases from J, with 6 bases between. Germline V gene data show CDR1 as SGHDT and CDR2 as YYEEEE. The CDR3 runs 13 residues. TCRdb itself ran the reads through MiXCR, one entry per CDR3 protein. This sample has 150,000 to 200,000 distinct CDR3 sequences, with 28% found just once. The TCR sequence derives from a human donor in good health (CMV status not recorded). Some clones in this sample may be carry-over from other donors' samples. This chain joins TRBV5-6 and TRBJ2-7; the D is unclear. Material: PBMCs. DNA for the CDR3: TGTGCCAGCAGCTTGGCAGTTCCCTACGAGCAGTACTTC. Translation: CASSLAVPYEQYF.